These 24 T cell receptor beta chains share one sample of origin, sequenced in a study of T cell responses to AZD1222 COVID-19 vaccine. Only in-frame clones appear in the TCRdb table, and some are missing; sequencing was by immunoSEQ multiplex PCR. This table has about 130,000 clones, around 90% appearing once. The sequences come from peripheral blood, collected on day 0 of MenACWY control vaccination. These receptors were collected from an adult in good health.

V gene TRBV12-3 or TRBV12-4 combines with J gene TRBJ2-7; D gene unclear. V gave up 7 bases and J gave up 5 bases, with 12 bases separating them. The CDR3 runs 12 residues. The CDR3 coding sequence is TGTGCCAGCAAAGACCCCGGCCACGAGCAGTACTTC. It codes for CASKDPGHEQYF.

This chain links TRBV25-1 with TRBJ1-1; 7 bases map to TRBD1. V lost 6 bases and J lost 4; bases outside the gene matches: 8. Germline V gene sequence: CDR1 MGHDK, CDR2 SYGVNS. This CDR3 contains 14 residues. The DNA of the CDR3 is TGTGCCAGCAGGGGGGAGGGGGCGAGCACTGAAGCTTTCTTT. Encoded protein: CASRGEGASTEAFF.

CDR3 nucleotide sequence: TGTGCCAGCAGCTTAATACGTTCCCGGGACCACAATGAGCAGTTCTTC. It specifies CASSLIRSRDHNEQFF. The rearrangement uses TRBV11-2 and TRBJ2-1; possibly TRBD1 or TRBD2 for D (5 bases each). The CDR3 spans 16 residues. V lost 2 bases and J 5 bases, leaving 16 bases between the germline ends. Germline lookup yields CDR1 SGHAT and CDR2 FQNNGV.

CDR3 DNA sequence: TGTGCCAGCAGCGTAGACATTGCAGCGAACACTGAAGCTTTCTTT. Residues: CASSVDIAANTEAFF. The V call is TRBV9, the J call TRBJ1-1; D is ambiguous. This CDR3 comprises 15 residues. Germline V gives CDR1 SGDLS, CDR2 YYNGEE. The V end lost 0 bases, the J end lost 1 base, and 10 bases lay between the germline ends.

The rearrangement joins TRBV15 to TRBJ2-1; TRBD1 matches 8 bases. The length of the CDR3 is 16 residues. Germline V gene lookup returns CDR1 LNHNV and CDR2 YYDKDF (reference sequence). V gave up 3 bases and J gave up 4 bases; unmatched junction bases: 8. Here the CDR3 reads CATSSLAGTGYNEQFF. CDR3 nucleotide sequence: TGTGCCACCAGCAGCCTTGCCGGGACAGGATACAATGAGCAGTTCTTC.

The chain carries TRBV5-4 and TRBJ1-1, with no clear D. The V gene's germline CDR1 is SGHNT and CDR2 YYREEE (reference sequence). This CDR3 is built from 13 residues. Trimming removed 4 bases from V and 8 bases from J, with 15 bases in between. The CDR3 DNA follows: TGTGCCAGCAGCCCCCCGGGCGGGCGGGAAGCTTTCTTT. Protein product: CASSPPGGREAFF.

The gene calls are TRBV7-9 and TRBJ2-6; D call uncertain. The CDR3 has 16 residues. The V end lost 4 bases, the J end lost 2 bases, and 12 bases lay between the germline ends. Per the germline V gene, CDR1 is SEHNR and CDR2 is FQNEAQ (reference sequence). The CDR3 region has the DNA TGTGCCAGCAGCTCTGGCGCCCTAACTGGGGCCAACGTCCTGACTTTC. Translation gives CASSSGALTGANVLTF.

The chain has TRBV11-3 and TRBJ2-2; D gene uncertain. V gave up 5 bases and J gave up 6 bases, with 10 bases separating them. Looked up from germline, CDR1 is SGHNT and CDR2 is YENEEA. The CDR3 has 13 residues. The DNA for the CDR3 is TGTGCCAGCAGCCCGTATGGGCCCGGGGAGCTGTTTTTT. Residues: CASSPYGPGELFF.

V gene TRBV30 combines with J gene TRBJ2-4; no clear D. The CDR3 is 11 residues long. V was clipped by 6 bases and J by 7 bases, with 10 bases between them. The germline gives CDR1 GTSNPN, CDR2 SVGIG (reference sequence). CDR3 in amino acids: CACWKDNIQYF. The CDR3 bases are TGTGCCTGCTGGAAGGACAACATTCAGTACTTC. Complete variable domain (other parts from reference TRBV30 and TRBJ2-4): SQTIHQWPATLVQPVGSPLSLECTVEGTSNPNLYWYRQAAGRGLQLLFYSVGIGQISSEVPQNLSASRPQDRQFILSSKKLLLSDSGFYLCACWKDNIQYFGAGTRLSVL.

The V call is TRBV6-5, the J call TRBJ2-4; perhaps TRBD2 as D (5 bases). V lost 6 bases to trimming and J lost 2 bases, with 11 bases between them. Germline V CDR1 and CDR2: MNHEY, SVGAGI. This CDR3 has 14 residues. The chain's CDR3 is CASRPSGTKNIQYF. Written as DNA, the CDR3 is TGTGCCAGCAGGCCCTCGGGGACCAAAAACATTCAGTACTTC.

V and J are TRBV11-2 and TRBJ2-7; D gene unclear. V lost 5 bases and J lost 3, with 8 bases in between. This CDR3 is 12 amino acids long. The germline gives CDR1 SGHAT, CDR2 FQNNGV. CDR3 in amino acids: CASSKGYYEQYF. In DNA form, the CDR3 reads TGTGCCAGCAGCAAGGGTTACTACGAGCAGTACTTC.

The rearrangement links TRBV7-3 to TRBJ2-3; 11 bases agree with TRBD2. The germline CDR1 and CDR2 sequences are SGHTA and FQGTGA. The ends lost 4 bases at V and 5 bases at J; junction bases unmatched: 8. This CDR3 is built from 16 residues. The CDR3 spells CASSYLAGGEGDTQYF. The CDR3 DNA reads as TGTGCCAGCAGCTACCTAGCGGGAGGCGAGGGAGATACGCAGTATTTT.

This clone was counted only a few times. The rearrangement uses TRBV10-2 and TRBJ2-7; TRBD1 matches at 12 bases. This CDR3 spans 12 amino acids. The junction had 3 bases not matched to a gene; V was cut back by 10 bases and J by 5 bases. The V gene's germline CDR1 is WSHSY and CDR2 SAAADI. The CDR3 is CAMGQGANEQYF. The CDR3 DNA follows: TGCGCCATGGGACAGGGGGCGAACGAGCAGTACTTC.

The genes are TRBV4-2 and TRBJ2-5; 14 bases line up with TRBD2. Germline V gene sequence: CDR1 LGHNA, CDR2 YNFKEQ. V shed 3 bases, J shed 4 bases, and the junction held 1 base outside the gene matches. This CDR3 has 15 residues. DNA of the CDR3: TGTGCCAGCAGCCAGGGACTAGCGGGAGTAGAGACCCAGTACTTC. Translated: CASSQGLAGVETQYF.

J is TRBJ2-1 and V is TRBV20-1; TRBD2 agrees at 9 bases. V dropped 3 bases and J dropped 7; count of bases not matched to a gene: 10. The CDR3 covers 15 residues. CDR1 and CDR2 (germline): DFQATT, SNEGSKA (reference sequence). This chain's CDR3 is CSASRLAGPQNEQFF. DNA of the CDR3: TGCAGTGCTAGTAGGCTAGCGGGGCCCCAAAATGAGCAGTTCTTC.

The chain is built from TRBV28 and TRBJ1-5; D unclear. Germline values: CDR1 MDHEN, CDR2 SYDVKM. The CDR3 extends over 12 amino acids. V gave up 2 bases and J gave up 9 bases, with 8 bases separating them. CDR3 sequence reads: CASSLQSRPQHF. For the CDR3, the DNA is TGTGCCAGCAGTTTACAGAGCCGGCCCCAGCATTTT. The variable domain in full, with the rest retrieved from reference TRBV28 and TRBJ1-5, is DVKVTQSSRYLVKRTGEKVFLECVQDMDHENMFWYRQDPGLGLRLIYFSYDVKMKEKGDIPEGYSVSREKKERFSLILESASTNQTSMYLCASSLQSRPQHFGDGTRLSIL.

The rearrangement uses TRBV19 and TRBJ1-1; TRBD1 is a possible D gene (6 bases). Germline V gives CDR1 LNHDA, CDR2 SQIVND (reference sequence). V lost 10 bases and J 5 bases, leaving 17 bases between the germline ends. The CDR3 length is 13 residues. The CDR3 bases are TGTGCCACCATGCCAGGGGTGGGAACTGAAGCTTTCTTT. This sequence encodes CATMPGVGTEAFF.

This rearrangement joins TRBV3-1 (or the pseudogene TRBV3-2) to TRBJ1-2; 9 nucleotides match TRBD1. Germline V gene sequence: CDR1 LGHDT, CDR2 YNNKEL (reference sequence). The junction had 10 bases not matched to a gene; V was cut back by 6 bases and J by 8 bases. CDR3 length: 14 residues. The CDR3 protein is CASRQKGQGGGYTF. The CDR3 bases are TGTGCCAGCAGACAGAAGGGACAGGGCGGCGGCTACACCTTC.

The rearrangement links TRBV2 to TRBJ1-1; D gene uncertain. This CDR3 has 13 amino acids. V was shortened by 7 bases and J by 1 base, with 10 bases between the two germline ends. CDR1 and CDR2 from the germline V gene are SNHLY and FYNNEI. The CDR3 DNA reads TGTGCCAGCAAGAGGGAAAGGAACACTGAAGCTTTCTTT. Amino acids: CASKRERNTEAFF. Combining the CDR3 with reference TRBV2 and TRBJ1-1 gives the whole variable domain EPEVTQTPSHQVTQMGQEVILRCVPISNHLYFYWYRQILGQKVEFLVSFYNNEISEKSEIFDDQFSVERPDGSNFTLKIRSTKLEDSAMYFCASKRERNTEAFFGQGTRLTVV.

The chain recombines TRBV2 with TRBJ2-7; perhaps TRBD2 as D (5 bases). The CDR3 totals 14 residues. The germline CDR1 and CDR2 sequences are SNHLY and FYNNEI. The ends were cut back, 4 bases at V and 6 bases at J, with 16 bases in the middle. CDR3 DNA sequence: TGTGCCAGCAGTGGTTTTGAGGGCTCAGGCGAGCAGTACTTC. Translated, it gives CASSGFEGSGEQYF.

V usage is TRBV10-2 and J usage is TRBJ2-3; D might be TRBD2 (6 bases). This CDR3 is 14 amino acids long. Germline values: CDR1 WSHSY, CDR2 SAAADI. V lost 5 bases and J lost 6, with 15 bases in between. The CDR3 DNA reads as TGCGCCAGCAGTTATGCAGGACGGGGGGATACGCAGTATTTT. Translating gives CASSYAGRGDTQYF.

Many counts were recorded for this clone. The CDR3 here is CASSVSRWPQHF. The CDR3 bases are TGTGCCAGCAGTGTTTCCCGTTGGCCCCAGCATTTT. The chain joins TRBV12-3 or TRBV12-4 to TRBJ1-5; D gene ambiguous. CDR3 length: 12 amino acids. V was clipped by 5 bases and J by 9 bases, with 11 bases between them.

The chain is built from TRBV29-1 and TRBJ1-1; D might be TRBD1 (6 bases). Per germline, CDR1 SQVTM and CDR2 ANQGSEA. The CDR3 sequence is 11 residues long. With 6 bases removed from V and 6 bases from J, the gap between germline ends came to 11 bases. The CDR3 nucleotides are TGCAGCGTCCTCACAGGGTCTGAAGCTTTCTTT. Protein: CSVLTGSEAFF.

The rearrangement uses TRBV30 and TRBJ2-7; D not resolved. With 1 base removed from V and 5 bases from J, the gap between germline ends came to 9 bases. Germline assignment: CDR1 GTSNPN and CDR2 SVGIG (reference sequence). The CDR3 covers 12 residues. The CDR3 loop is CAWSGAVDEQYF. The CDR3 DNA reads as TGTGCCTGGAGTGGCGCAGTTGACGAGCAGTACTTC.